This TCR beta chain was recorded in a study of siplizumab effects on memory and regulatory T cells. The CDR3 totals 13 residues. The germline CDR1 and CDR2 sequences are MNHEY and SMNVEV (reference sequence). V gave up 2 bases and J gave up 9 bases, with 8 bases separating them. The assay covered 75,000 to 100,000 TCR templates per sample. Profiling relied on immunoSEQ multiplex PCR, and the TCRdb table lists in-frame clones only, not all of them. Here the sample spans tens of thousands of clones, about 89% being singletons. The sequencing sample was made of CD8+ T cells sorted from blood. The sequence came from a human donor in good health. The chain recombines TRBV27 with TRBJ1-6; tentatively, D is TRBD1 (6 bases). The CDR3 DNA reads as TGTGCCAGCAGTTTAGGGGGGCTTTCACCCCTCCACTTT. This sequence encodes CASSLGGLSPLHF.